The following is a T cell receptor (beta chain) sequence with its context. This sample stems from a study of cytomegalovirus exposure and HLA in healthy donors. The CDR3 has 15 amino acids. Germline V lookup: CDR1 LNHNV, CDR2 YYDKDF (reference sequence). The ends were cut back, 1 base at V and 3 bases at J, with 12 bases in the middle. The roughly 120-subject validation cohort, separate from the roughly 670-subject first cohort, included the donors. Assay: immunoSEQ multiplex PCR; the TCRdb copy retains only in-frame clones and omits some. The table has 150,000 to 200,000 clones, approximately 83% seen once; the top ten hold 2.8%.

This sequence joins TRBV15 and TRBJ1-2; D may be TRBD1 (6 bases). Source material: PBMCs. The source of this sequence is a woman between 18 and 29 years old in good health and CMV-seropositive. For the CDR3, the DNA is TGTGCCACCAGCAGAGGGGGGACAAGAGACTATGGCTACACCTTC. Translating it yields CATSRGGTRDYGYTF.